What follows is one TCR beta chain and its context. Its antigen is unknown. After removal of 6 bases from V and 3 bases from J, the junction contained 12 bases not matched to a gene. Per the germline V gene, CDR1 is MDHEN and CDR2 is SYDVKM. CDR3 length: 16 amino acids. This specimen belongs to a study of T cells in Graves' hyperthyroidism and ophthalmopathy. Study as a whole: Prior to any treatment, at the point of initial diagnosis, peripheral blood was collected.

Amplified TCR beta CDR3 regions came from RNA transcripts. A set of HTBI primers served as the primers for a first-round RT-PCR of the TCR CDR3. TCRdb reprocessed the multiplex PCR reads via MiXCR and lists one record per CDR3 protein. This table holds about 110,000 distinct CDR3 sequences, 16% found once. General study points: The model's output predicted ophthalmopathy at a median of about 5.9 months prior to onset.

The receptor was derived from a woman in her forties or fifties with Graves' hyperthyroidism. V gene TRBV28 combines with J gene TRBJ2-5, with 8 bases aligning to TRBD2. The sequenced sample was blood. CDR3 residues: CASRSRLSGGEETQYF. DNA for the CDR3: TGTGCCAGCAGAAGCAGACTGAGCGGGGGAGAAGAGACCCAGTACTTC.